These T cell receptor beta chains were read from a single sample in a study of blood T cell repertoires in COVID-19. TCRdb's copy holds only in-frame clones and misses some; the assay was immunoSEQ multiplex PCR. Of 150,000 to 200,000 clones listed, more than 90% are singletons. Sequencing was done on a sample of peripheral blood. The receptor set was obtained from a man in his fifties or sixties with active or convalescent COVID-19. CDR3s include the opening cysteine and the closing phenylalanine or tryptophan. A D gene is named only where the DNA matches it firmly. The size of a clone is reported for some rows only, either as once, few or many, or as a class for expanded clones.

V gene,J gene,D gene,clone size,CDR3 DNA,CDR3 protein
TRBV5-1,TRBJ2-2,-,-,TGCGCCAGCAGCTTGACGGGAGAAGGAACCGGGGAGCTGTTTTTT,CASSLTGEGTGELFF
TRBV5-4,TRBJ1-5,-,-,TGTGCCAGCAGCTTGGCCGGAACAGGGAATCAGCCCCAGCATTTT,CASSLAGTGNQPQHF
TRBV28,TRBJ1-5,-,-,TGTGCCAGCATGTTTGTGGGGAGGAATCAGCCCCAGCATTTT,CASMFVGRNQPQHF
TRBV24-1,TRBJ2-2,-,-,TGTGCCACCAGTGAGACCGGAGGGGTCGGCGGGGAGCTGTTTTTT,CATSETGGVGGELFF
TRBV7-2,TRBJ2-7,-,-,TGTGCCAGCAGCTTCGGTGGGAGGAGCTACGAGCAGTACTTC,CASSFGGRSYEQYF
TRBV14,TRBJ2-1,TRBD2,-,TGTGCCAGCAGCGAACGCGGGAGGGGGTCCTACAATGAGCAGTTCTTC,CASSERGRGSYNEQFF
TRBV3-1/TRBV3-2,TRBJ1-1,TRBD1,-,TGTGCCAGCAGCCAAGTGCGGACAGGGGCCCAGAACACTGAAGCTTTCTTT,CASSQVRTGAQNTEAFF
TRBV10-2,TRBJ2-7,TRBD1,once,TGCGCCAGCAGTGTCCCGACAGGGACCTACGAGCAGTACTTC,CASSVPTGTYEQYF
TRBV7-9,TRBJ1-2,-,-,TGTGCCAGCAGCTTTGTTCTCGGGGACTCCTATGGCTACACCTTC,CASSFVLGDSYGYTF
TRBV6-6,TRBJ2-1,TRBD1,-,TGTGCCAGCAGACGGGGACAGGGGGCAAACTACAATGAGCAGTTCTTC,CASRRGQGANYNEQFF
TRBV18,TRBJ1-1,-,once,TGTGCCAGCTCACCACTTAGAGGACAGTTGAACACTGAAGCTTTCTTT,CASSPLRGQLNTEAFF
TRBV3-1/TRBV3-2,TRBJ1-5,-,-,TGTGCCAGCAGCCAAGGTGCCCGGGGCAATCAGCCCCAGCATTTT,CASSQGARGNQPQHF
TRBV6-6,TRBJ1-4,-,-,TGTGCCAGCAGTTTGGACCTCCGAGGGCGTGAAAAACTGTTTTTT,CASSLDLRGREKLFF
TRBV27,TRBJ2-7,-,once,TGTGCCAGCACTTCCTTGCGGAATGCGTACGAGCAGTACTTC,CASTSLRNAYEQYF
TRBV24-1,TRBJ2-7,-,-,TGTGCCACCAGGTACCAGGTCGGATACGAGCAGTACTTC,CATRYQVGYEQYF
TRBV6-5,TRBJ2-3,-,-,TGTGCCAGCAGTTACGTCCGGAGAGATACGCAGTATTTT,CASSYVRRDTQYF
TRBV27,TRBJ2-1,TRBD2,-,TGTGCCAGCAGTTTATCGGGACTAAACTCCGAGCAGTTCTTC,CASSLSGLNSEQFF
TRBV20-1,TRBJ2-3,-,-,TGCAGTGCCACGGTCACAGATACGCAGTATTTT,CSATVTDTQYF
TRBV11-2,TRBJ2-3,TRBD2,once,TGTGCCAGCAGCCCACGGACTAGCGGGGGGCCAGATACGCAGTATTTT,CASSPRTSGGPDTQYF
TRBV5-5,TRBJ1-2,-,-,TGTGCCAGCAGTCGTGAGGGTAGCTATGGCTACACCTTC,CASSREGSYGYTF
TRBV28,TRBJ1-4,-,-,TGTGCCAGCAGTCGGAGAACTGAAAAACTGTTTTTT,CASSRRTEKLFF
TRBV7-6,TRBJ2-3,-,-,TGTGCCAGCAGCGGTTTGGCTCGGGGGTCAGATACGCAGTATTTT,CASSGLARGSDTQYF
TRBV9,TRBJ2-3,-,-,TGTGCCAGCAGCGTAGTCGTAGTCACAGATACGCAGTATTTT,CASSVVVVTDTQYF
TRBV11-2,TRBJ1-6,TRBD1,-,TGTGCCAGCAGCTTATGGACAGGGGGGGCCCTTAATTCACCCCTCCACTTT,CASSLWTGGALNSPLHF
TRBV3-1/TRBV3-2,TRBJ1-2,TRBD1,-,TGTGCCAGCAGCCAGGGGACAGGGCTTTCGGATGGCTACACCTTC,CASSQGTGLSDGYTF
TRBV5-1,TRBJ1-3,TRBD1,-,TGCGCCAGCAGCTTGTTCGGACAGGGAGACACTGGAAACACCATATATTTT,CASSLFGQGDTGNTIYF
TRBV27,TRBJ1-2,TRBD1,-,TGTGCCAGCAGGAAATCGGGACAGGGAGATATCTATGGCTACACCTTC,CASRKSGQGDIYGYTF
TRBV30,TRBJ1-6,TRBD1,-,TGTGCCTGGAGCCCCGATGACAGGGATAATTCACCCCTCCACTTT,CAWSPDDRDNSPLHF
TRBV27,TRBJ1-3,-,-,TGTGCCAGCAGTTTTGCCTGGGGAGCGGGAAACACCATATATTTT,CASSFAWGAGNTIYF
TRBV5-8,TRBJ2-1,TRBD2,-,TGTGCCAGCAGCTTGTTGGCGGGGGGGTATTACAATGAGCAGTTCTTC,CASSLLAGGYYNEQFF
TRBV10-2,TRBJ2-1,TRBD1,-,TGCGCCAGCAGAGGACAGGGATCCTACAATGAGCAGTTCTTC,CASRGQGSYNEQFF
TRBV25-1,TRBJ2-5,TRBD2,-,TGTGCCAGCAGTGCCTTCGCAGCGGGAGCCGGAAAGACCCAGTACTTC,CASSAFAAGAGKTQYF
TRBV14,TRBJ1-4,TRBD1,few,TGTGCCAGCAGCCTCAGCCGGGACAGACAGGAGGGAGCAACTAATGAAAAACTGTTTTTT,CASSLSRDRQEGATNEKLFF
TRBV29-1,TRBJ1-4,TRBD1,-,TGCAGCGTTGAAGACGGGGGGACAGGGCTACTCGGAAAACTGTTTTTT,CSVEDGGTGLLGKLFF
TRBV7-8,TRBJ2-1,TRBD2,-,TGTGCCAGCAGCCCATTGACTAGCGGGGACTACAATGAGCAGTTCTTC,CASSPLTSGDYNEQFF
TRBV3-1/TRBV3-2,TRBJ2-3,TRBD1,-,TGTGCCAGCAGCCAAGCACAGGGGTGGTCTGATACGCAGTATTTT,CASSQAQGWSDTQYF
TRBV21-1,TRBJ2-5,-,-,TGTGCCAGCAGCAAAGGAGTGACAGGGTGGGAGACCCAGTACTTC,CASSKGVTGWETQYF
TRBV5-1,TRBJ1-3,TRBD1,-,TGCGCCAGCAGCTTGGACACCCACAGGGGGCCCGGAAACACCATATATTTT,CASSLDTHRGPGNTIYF
TRBV6-1,TRBJ1-2,-,-,TGTGCCAGCGGTGATCCGGGGAACTATGGCTACACCTTC,CASGDPGNYGYTF
TRBV24-1,TRBJ2-7,-,-,TGTGCCACCAGAAAGACTAAAACTTACGAGCAGTACTTC,CATRKTKTYEQYF
TRBV9,TRBJ2-7,TRBD1,-,TGTGCCAGCAGCGACGACAGGGGTGACAACGAGCAGTACTTC,CASSDDRGDNEQYF
TRBV7-8,TRBJ2-2,TRBD1,few,TGTGCCAGCAGGGGACGCCGGACAGGGAACACCGGGGAGCTGTTTTTT,CASRGRRTGNTGELFF
TRBV29-1,TRBJ2-6,-,-,TGCAGCGTTCTATTGGGCGCGGGCTCTGGGGCCAACGTCCTGACTTTC,CSVLLGAGSGANVLTF
TRBV5-6,TRBJ1-5,-,-,TGTGCCAGCAGCGTGACAGGTGTCGACAATCAGCCCCAGCATTTT,CASSVTGVDNQPQHF
TRBV27,TRBJ1-2,TRBD1,-,TGTGCCAGCAGTTTATCGGGGGACAGGTGGCTGTACACCTTC,CASSLSGDRWLYTF
TRBV3-1/TRBV3-2,TRBJ1-4,TRBD1,-,TGTGCCAGCAGCCACTATTCCCGGGACAGGGCTGAAAAACTGTTTTTT,CASSHYSRDRAEKLFF
TRBV4-2,TRBJ1-5,-,-,TGTGCCAGCAGCCAAGATTCCAGGAATAGCAATCAGCCCCAGCATTTT,CASSQDSRNSNQPQHF
TRBV5-6,TRBJ2-1,TRBD1,few,TGTGCCAGCAGCTTGGAACAGGGGCCCAGCAATGAGCAGTTCTTC,CASSLEQGPSNEQFF
TRBV5-1,TRBJ2-3,TRBD2,-,TGCGCCAGCAGCTTGTCGGGATTAGCGGGGGGATCAGATACGCAGTATTTT,CASSLSGLAGGSDTQYF
TRBV6-6,TRBJ1-5,TRBD1,-,TGTGCCAGCAGTCACGAGGACAGGGTGGGCAATCAGCCCCAGCATTTT,CASSHEDRVGNQPQHF
TRBV10-2,TRBJ1-2,-,-,TGCGCCAGCAGTGACAGGCCAGAATATGGCTACACCTTC,CASSDRPEYGYTF
TRBV19,TRBJ1-5,TRBD1,once,TGTGCCAGTAGTATTAGGGCAGGGGGCATGAGCAATCAGCCCCAGCATTTT,CASSIRAGGMSNQPQHF
TRBV10-3,TRBJ1-1,-,-,TGTGCCACCGCGGGAGGGGGCACTGAAGCTTTCTTT,CATAGGGTEAFF
TRBV27,TRBJ1-1,-,once,TGTGCCAGCATCTCAGGTGGGCAGGGGCGGCGTAGCACTGAAGCTTTCTTT,CASISGGQGRRSTEAFF